The 25 T cell receptor beta chains below all came from one sample that was sequenced in a study of early T cells in non-severe SARS-CoV-2 infection. TCRdb re-derived calls from the 5' RACE reads in MiXCR, one entry per CDR3 protein. There are approximately 64,000 distinct CDR3 sequences in the sample; 4.9% occur only once, and approximately 4.9% lies in the top ten. Specimen: whole blood. These receptor sequences come from an adult who was a healthcare worker with PCR-confirmed SARS-CoV-2 infection or an uninfected control (not recorded which).

The chain is built from TRBV10-3 and TRBJ2-3; weak D call: TRBD2 (5 bases). From germline, CDR1 is ENHRY and CDR2 SYGVKD. The CDR3 runs 11 residues. Trimming took off 7 bases at V and 8 bases at J, with 10 bases between the two ends. The CDR3 reads CAIMGEVTQYF. The CDR3 coding sequence is TGTGCCATCATGGGAGAGGTTACGCAGTATTTT.

This clonotype was found many times. This sequence joins TRBV4-2 and TRBJ2-3, with 11 bases fitting TRBD2. V lost 1 base to trimming and J lost 4 bases; unmatched junction nucleotides: 7. CDR3 length: 17 amino acids. Germline V gene sequence: CDR1 LGHNA, CDR2 YNFKEQ. As DNA, the CDR3 is TGTGCCAGCAGCCAAGCTCGTGTAGCGGGAGGGGCAGATACGCAGTATTTT. Its translation is CASSQARVAGGADTQYF.

Comments on this clonotype: This may stem from a read error, because a much larger clone lies one nucleotide away. The chain couples TRBV19 to TRBJ2-1; D gene ambiguous. The V and J ends lost 3 bases and 6 bases respectively, with 12 bases between them. Germline V gene sequence: CDR1 LNHDA, CDR2 SQIVND (reference sequence). The CDR3 loop spans 14 amino acids. Here the CDR3 reads CASSMALESNEQFF. The DNA of the CDR3 is TGTGCCAGTAGTATGGCTCTGGAGTCCAATGAGCAGTTCTTC.

This chain uses TRBV20-1 with TRBJ2-3, with TRBD2 matching 8 bases. V gave up 0 bases and J gave up 3 bases; unmatched junction bases: 11. The V gene's germline CDR1 is DFQATT and CDR2 SNEGSKA (reference sequence). The CDR3 spans 17 residues. The CDR3 bases are TGCAGTGCTAGAGATGTATTGACGGGAGGGCCGACAGATACGCAGTATTTT. Translated, it gives CSARDVLTGGPTDTQYF.

This clonotype has ten or more counts. The CDR3 region has the DNA TGTGCCAGCAGTCCACGTCCGGGGGTCCCCAATGAGCAGTTCTTC. Protein: CASSPRPGVPNEQFF. V usage is TRBV6-1 and J usage is TRBJ2-1, with D maybe TRBD2 (6 bases). The V and J ends lost 5 bases and 6 bases respectively, with 17 bases between them. There are 15 residues in the CDR3. Germline V gene lookup returns CDR1 MNHNS and CDR2 SASEGT.

This clonotype has at least ten counts. The genes are TRBV7-2 and TRBJ2-7, with D possibly TRBD2 on 7 matching bases. Trimming stripped 2 bases from V and 3 bases from J, with 17 bases between. The CDR3 length is 16 residues. Germline values: CDR1 SGHTA, CDR2 FQGNSA. In DNA form, the CDR3 reads TGTGCCAGCAGCTTAAAACTGACGGGGGGCTACTACGAGCAGTACTTC. Translation gives CASSLKLTGGYYEQYF.

The V gene is TRBV2, the J gene TRBJ1-2, with D hard to call. Germline V gene sequence: CDR1 SNHLY, CDR2 FYNNEI. Trimming removed 8 bases from V and 1 base from J, with 8 bases in between. The length of the CDR3 is 12 residues. The CDR3 DNA follows: TGTGCCAGCCGGGGATATAACTATGGCTACACCTTC. Encoded protein: CASRGYNYGYTF.

This clonotype showed up just a few times. The chain is built from TRBV27 and TRBJ2-1; TRBD2 aligns across 8 bases. Trimming took 4 bases from V and 10 from J; bases not matched to a gene: 12. The CDR3 extends over 15 amino acids. CDR1 MNHEY and CDR2 SMNVEV come from the germline V gene (reference sequence). The CDR3 region is CASSSGLGQSPEQFF. The CDR3 nucleotides are TGTGCCAGCAGTTCGGGACTAGGTCAGAGTCCGGAGCAGTTCTTC.

This clonotype was counted ten times or more. The rearrangement joins TRBV6-6 to TRBJ1-2; D is possibly TRBD1 (6 bases). Trimming cost V 1 base and J 2 bases, with 8 bases left between them. CDR3 length equals 14 residues. Germline loops: CDR1 MNHNY, CDR2 SVGAGI (reference sequence). CDR3 nucleotide sequence: TGTGCCAGCAGTTACTTACAGGGAAACTATGGCTACACCTTC. Translation gives CASSYLQGNYGYTF.

This clonotype was seen a few times. This chain uses TRBV2 with TRBJ1-6; D is possibly TRBD1 (6 bases). The germline CDR1 and CDR2 sequences are SNHLY and FYNNEI. The V end was cut by 4 bases, the J end by 7 bases, with 14 bases between. The CDR3 is 15 amino acids. This chain's CDR3 is CASSVDRPANSPLHF. CDR3 bases: TGTGCCAGCAGTGTTGACAGGCCAGCAAATTCACCCCTCCACTTT.

This clonotype was seen ten or more times. The rearrangement uses TRBV24-1 and TRBJ2-1, with a weak D call TRBD1 (7 bases). V lost 3 bases, J lost 4 bases, and 24 bases lay in between. The CDR3 has 19 amino acids. Germline CDR1 KGHDR, CDR2 SFDVKD. This CDR3 reads CATSDPVTQGGKGYNEQFF. The CDR3 coding sequence is TGTGCCACCAGTGATCCCGTCACTCAGGGGGGAAAAGGGTACAATGAGCAGTTCTTC.

This clonotype was observed a few times. The chain joins TRBV19 to TRBJ2-3; D call uncertain. The CDR3 is made up of 14 amino acids. CDR1 is LNHDA and CDR2 is SQIVND in the germline V gene (reference sequence). Trimming stripped 5 bases from V and 0 bases from J, with 9 bases between. CDR3 DNA sequence: TGTGCCAGTAGTTTGTCAGCTAGCACAGATACGCAGTATTTT. Translation gives CASSLSASTDTQYF. Drawing the rest from reference TRBV19 and TRBJ2-3, the complete variable domain is DGGITQSPKYLFRKEGQNVTLSCEQNLNHDAMYWYRQDPGQGLRLIYYSQIVNDFQKGDIAEGYSVSREKKESFPLTVTSAQKNPTAFYLCASSLSASTDTQYFGPGTRLTVL.

This clonotype has at least ten counts. This rearrangement joins TRBV6-1 to TRBJ2-3; unclear D gene. The germline V and J ends were trimmed by 0 bases and 0 bases, with 10 bases remaining between them. This CDR3 is 16 amino acids long. CDR1 and CDR2 from the germline V gene are MNHNS and SASEGT. For the CDR3, the DNA is TGTGCCAGCAGTGAAGCGATGCTAACTAGCACAGATACGCAGTATTTT. Its protein product is CASSEAMLTSTDTQYF.

This clonotype was observed at least ten times. This chain joins TRBV3-1 and TRBJ2-7, with 8 bases lining up with TRBD2. The CDR3 sequence is 17 residues long. Germline V gene lookup returns CDR1 LGHDT and CDR2 YNNKEL (reference sequence). Trimming at V came to 0 bases and at J to 7 bases, leaving 14 bases not matched to a gene. The CDR3 protein is CASSQESAAGVAGEQYF. The CDR3 bases are TGTGCCAGCAGCCAAGAGTCTGCAGCGGGGGTCGCGGGGGAGCAGTACTTC.

Ten or more counts support this clonotype. This chain connects TRBV9 to TRBJ1-1; D uncertain. The CDR3 extends over 14 amino acids. Germline V gives CDR1 SGDLS, CDR2 YYNGEE. The V end was cut by 4 bases, the J end by 3 bases, with 13 bases between. As DNA, the CDR3 is TGTGCCAGCAGCCCTAGTGGCCGATACACTGAAGCTTTCTTT. Its protein is CASSPSGRYTEAFF.

This clonotype has ten or more counts. The genes are TRBV10-3 and TRBJ2-1; TRBD2 aligns across 7 bases. The CDR3 length is 13 residues. V shed 5 bases and J 14 bases; nucleotides not matched to a gene: 12. The V gene's germline CDR1 is ENHRY and CDR2 SYGVKD. This chain's CDR3 is CAISSTESGDKFF. The CDR3, as DNA: TGTGCCATCAGTTCGACCGAGAGCGGGGATAAGTTCTTC.

This clonotype was counted at least ten times. The chain recombines TRBV30 with TRBJ1-6; the D gene is possibly TRBD1 (5 bases). The CDR3 has 15 amino acids. The V gene lost 4 bases and the J gene lost 6 bases, with 16 bases spanning the gap. The germline CDR1 and CDR2 sequences are GTSNPN and SVGIG (reference sequence). The CDR3 coding sequence is TGTGCCTGGACAGGGCTCGGACGTTTTAATTCACCCCTCCACTTT. The encoded protein is CAWTGLGRFNSPLHF.

This clonotype was detected a few times. The chain has TRBV7-9 and TRBJ1-2; D not certain. The CDR3 length is 15 residues. Germline CDR1 is SEHNR and CDR2 is FQNEAQ (reference sequence). V lost 1 base, J lost 6 bases, and 15 bases lay in between. CDR3 sequence: CASSLDQWSVDGYTF. The CDR3, as DNA: TGTGCCAGCAGCTTAGATCAGTGGTCGGTCGATGGCTACACCTTC.

This clonotype was picked up many times. The V call is TRBV10-3, the J call TRBJ2-4; a weak D match, TRBD2 (6 bases). Deletions cut 4 bases from V and 9 bases from J, with 19 bases between. The CDR3 consists of 15 residues. The germline V gene has CDR1 ENHRY and CDR2 SYGVKD. The CDR3 region has the DNA TGTGCCATCAGTGGGGACTCGGTAGGGTCCGGCATTCAGTACTTC. This encodes CAISGDSVGSGIQYF.

Details on this clonotype: At one end the junction does not follow the germline gene, possibly because of a read error. The chain couples TRBV2 to TRBJ2-4; 7 positions match TRBD2. CDR3 length equals 12 residues. CDR1 is SNHLY, CDR2 FYNNEI, per germline. CDR3 in amino acids: CASSERSSGPLF. CDR3 in DNA: TGTGCCAGCAGTGAACGGTCTAGCGGACCACTCTTC.

This clonotype was seen repeatedly, ten times or more. This chain joins TRBV2 and TRBJ1-2, with D possibly TRBD1 on 5 matching bases. Trimming shortened V by 5 bases and J by 0 bases, and 10 bases separated the two germline ends. This CDR3 comprises 14 residues. Germline V CDR1 and CDR2: SNHLY, FYNNEI. In nucleotides, the CDR3 is TGTGCCAGCAGTCCAGGGACCCCTAACTATGGCTACACCTTC. Translation gives CASSPGTPNYGYTF.

This sequence joins TRBV10-3 and TRBJ1-3; no firm D call. Trimming left V 2 bases short and J 0 bases short, with 11 bases between. In germline, CDR1 is ENHRY, CDR2 SYGVKD. CDR3 length: 16 amino acids. As DNA, the CDR3 is TGTGCCATCAGTGAGCCGGACGGGTACTCTGGAAACACCATATATTTT. Its protein is CAISEPDGYSGNTIYF.

This clonotype was detected ten times or more. This chain connects TRBV5-1 to TRBJ1-2, with a weak D call TRBD1 (5 bases). CDR1 is SGHRS and CDR2 is YFSETQ in the germline V gene. The V and J ends lost 4 bases and 3 bases respectively, with 16 bases between them. The CDR3 contains 15 residues. CDR3 DNA sequence: TGCGCCAGCAGCAGAGACACCGGGACGGACTATGGCTACACCTTC. This translates into CASSRDTGTDYGYTF.

This clonotype was recorded at least ten times. The CDR3 loop reads CASSITGQSYEQYF. CDR3 nucleotide sequence: TGTGCCAGTAGTATCACGGGACAGAGCTACGAGCAGTACTTC. The chain carries TRBV19 and TRBJ2-7, with 7 bases that match TRBD1. The CDR3 spans 14 residues. Germline CDR1 is LNHDA and CDR2 is SQIVND (reference sequence). The junction had 5 bases not matched to a gene; V was cut back by 3 bases and J by 3 bases.

The sample holds many counts of this clonotype. The chain joins TRBV6-1 to TRBJ2-2; TRBD2 might be the D (6 bases). Germline values: CDR1 MNHNS, CDR2 SASEGT. The ends were cut back, 0 bases at V and 5 bases at J, with 13 bases in the middle. This CDR3 has 16 amino acids. This CDR3 is CASSEALGTGTGELFF. DNA for the CDR3: TGTGCCAGCAGTGAAGCGCTGGGGACTGGGACCGGGGAGCTGTTTTTT.